The TCR beta chain described here comes from a study of T-cell reconstitution after alpha-beta-depleted transplantation in children. Unique molecular identifiers were built into the TCRbeta library. Using its own MiXCR run on the PCR reads, TCRdb lists one record per CDR3 protein. Of around 530,000 distinct CDR3 sequences listed, around a third were seen once; the top ten hold 2% to 2.5%. The CDR3 runs to 12 residues. The germline V gene encodes CDR1 SGHRS and CDR2 YFSETQ. Trimming pared 4 bases from V and 5 bases from J, leaving 8 bases between. The receptor was derived from a human donor who donated a stem cell graft to a child with aplastic anemia. The sequencing used PBMCs from the stem cell graft donor, collected from the stem cell graft. The chain carries TRBV5-1 and TRBJ2-3; no clear D. The CDR3 DNA sequence: TGCGCCAGCAGCCCCGACGAAGATACGCAGTATTTT. It codes for CASSPDEDTQYF.